Listed here are 27 T cell receptor beta chains from one sample, sequenced in a study of cytomegalovirus exposure and HLA in healthy donors. Clones were read by immunoSEQ multiplex PCR, and TCRdb kept only the in-frame ones, dropping some. The sample lists roughly 140,000 clones, approximately 88% occurring once. Source material: PBMCs. The receptors come from a woman aged 18-29 years in good health and CMV-seropositive.

The chain uses TRBV7-2 and TRBJ1-2, with D possibly matching TRBD1 (5 bases). CDR3 length: 14 amino acids. The germline V gene encodes CDR1 SGHTA and CDR2 FQGNSA. The V end lost 1 base, the J end lost 7 bases, and 13 bases lay between the germline ends. The CDR3 DNA reads as TGTGCCAGCAGCTTAGTGGGCCAGGGAATTGGCTACACCTTC. Translated: CASSLVGQGIGYTF.

The chain combines TRBV6-1 with TRBJ1-1; 7 nucleotides align to TRBD1. Losses at the gene ends were 7 bases for V and 0 bases for J; bases not matched to a gene: 5. Germline V gene sequence: CDR1 MNHNS, CDR2 SASEGT. The CDR3 totals 14 residues. The CDR3 loop is CASTLDRMNTEAFF. DNA for the CDR3: TGTGCCAGCACCCTGGACAGGATGAACACTGAAGCTTTCTTT.

The V call is TRBV27, the J call TRBJ1-1, with D possibly being TRBD1 (5 bases). Trimming took 6 bases from V and 2 from J, leaving 13 bases between them. This CDR3 has 14 residues. CDR1 is MNHEY and CDR2 is SMNVEV in the germline V gene (reference sequence). The CDR3 region has the DNA TGTGCCAGCAGGGGGGGACTCCTTAACACTGAAGCTTTCTTT. Its protein is CASRGGLLNTEAFF.

This clone was observed many times. The CDR3 nucleotides are TGTGCCAGTGACAGGGACAGCTCTGGGGCCAACGTCCTGACTTTC. It codes for CASDRDSSGANVLTF. The chain has TRBV6-1 and TRBJ2-6; TRBD1 aligns across 7 bases. Germline V lookup: CDR1 MNHNS, CDR2 SASEGT. With 9 bases clipped from V and 0 bases from J, the junction kept 5 bases outside the gene matches. The CDR3 covers 15 residues.

The V call is TRBV6-5, the J call TRBJ2-7; 9 bases are shared with TRBD2. The CDR3 has 16 residues. With V trimmed by 2 bases and J by 2 bases, 7 bases remained unmatched. Germline CDR1 reads MNHEY; CDR2 reads SVGAGI. In DNA form, the CDR3 reads TGTGCCAGCAGTTACGCCGGACTAGCGCAGCCCTACGAGCAGTACTTC. Protein: CASSYAGLAQPYEQYF.

V and J are TRBV5-4 and TRBJ2-5, with 8 nucleotides matching TRBD1. This CDR3 has 18 amino acids. Germline CDR1 reads SGHNT; CDR2 reads YYREEE (reference sequence). Trimming removed 0 bases from V and 6 bases from J; junction bases left unmatched: 16. In nucleotides, the CDR3 is TGTGCCAGCAGCTTGGCTGGTGACAGGGGCCACCTGGTCAAGACCCAGTACTTC. Its protein product is CASSLAGDRGHLVKTQYF.

The gene calls are TRBV7-2 and TRBJ2-7; TRBD1 aligns across 11 bases. V lost 6 bases to trimming and J lost 6 bases; unmatched junction nucleotides: 7. The CDR3 spans 14 residues. CDR1 is SGHTA, CDR2 FQGNSA, per germline. In DNA, the CDR3 is TGTGCCAGCAGTAGGGACAGGGGGAGGGGCGAGCAGTACTTC. Translating it yields CASSRDRGRGEQYF.

This clone was observed a handful of times. The gene calls are TRBV19 and TRBJ1-2; 7 nucleotides agree with TRBD1. With 6 bases clipped from V and 4 bases from J, the junction kept 8 bases outside the gene matches. In germline, CDR1 is LNHDA, CDR2 SQIVND (reference sequence). CDR3 length equals 14 residues. CDR3 coding DNA: TGTGCCAGTAGCAAGGCTCGGGACAGCTATGGCTACACCTTC. Translation gives CASSKARDSYGYTF.

This clone has a single count. The V call is TRBV7-6, the J call TRBJ2-3; weak D call: TRBD2 (6 bases). Germline CDR1 SGHVS, CDR2 FNYEAQ. CDR3 length: 11 amino acids. The ends were cut back, 5 bases at V and 6 bases at J, with 6 bases in the middle. CDR3 loop: CASSGGDTQYF. The DNA for the CDR3 is TGTGCCAGCAGCGGGGGGGATACGCAGTATTTT.

This clone was found once. The chain joins TRBV6-7 to TRBJ2-1, with 8 bases matching TRBD2. TRBV6-7 is an open reading frame whose function is uncertain. Trimming at V came to 6 bases and at J to 8 bases, leaving 9 bases not matched to a gene. CDR3 length: 14 amino acids. The chain's CDR3 is CASRIREGRDEQFF. Written as DNA, the CDR3 is TGTGCCAGCAGAATTCGGGAGGGCCGGGATGAGCAGTTCTTC.

To note about this clone: Other DNA sequences within the sample encode an identical CDR3. V is TRBV30 and J is TRBJ1-5; maybe TRBD1 (6 bases). Germline CDR1 is GTSNPN and CDR2 is SVGIG (reference sequence). This CDR3 contains 13 residues. V was cut by 0 bases and J by 4 bases, with 7 bases left in between. The CDR3 is CAWSVGGNQPQHF. In DNA form, the CDR3 reads TGTGCCTGGAGTGTAGGGGGAAATCAGCCCCAGCATTTT.

The chain carries TRBV11-2 and TRBJ2-1, with D perhaps matching TRBD2 (7 bases). There are 14 residues in the CDR3. V shed 6 bases and J shed 10 bases, with 19 bases lying between them. Looked up from germline, CDR1 is SGHAT and CDR2 is FQNNGV. CDR3 amino acids: CASRGGLSGDEQFF. In DNA, the CDR3 is TGTGCCAGCAGGGGGGGCTTGAGCGGGGACGAGCAGTTCTTC. Looking up the rest from reference TRBV11-2 and TRBJ2-1 gives the full variable domain: EAGVAQSPRYKIIEKRQSVAFWCNPISGHATLYWYQQILGQGPKLLIQFQNNGVVDDSQLPKDRFSAERLKGVDSTLKIQPAKLEDSAVYLCASRGGLSGDEQFFGPGTRLTVL.

This sequence joins TRBV7-9 and TRBJ1-4; tentative D call: TRBD1 (5 bases). Germline V lookup: CDR1 SEHNR, CDR2 FQNEAQ (reference sequence). The ends were cut back, 2 bases at V and 6 bases at J, with 13 bases in the middle. The CDR3 is made up of 15 amino acids. The chain's CDR3 is CASSLKVAGDEKLFF. The CDR3, as DNA: TGTGCCAGCAGCTTAAAGGTGGCGGGGGATGAAAAACTGTTTTTT.

This sequence joins TRBV10-3 and TRBJ2-3, with TRBD1 matching over 8 bases. Germline V gives CDR1 ENHRY, CDR2 SYGVKD. This CDR3 region has 14 residues. The trim removed 6 bases at V and 0 bases at J, leaving 2 bases unmatched. The CDR3: CAIRGTGSTDTQYF. The CDR3 region has the DNA TGTGCCATCAGGGGGACAGGTAGCACAGATACGCAGTATTTT.

The chain couples TRBV1 to TRBJ1-4; the tabulated D call, TRBD1, remains unverified against the DNA. TRBV1 is a pseudogene segment. The CDR3 loop spans 19 amino acids. The CDR3 protein is CTSSQDRDRVTATNEKLFF. The CDR3 nucleotides read TGCACCAGCAGCCAAGACCGGGACAGGGTTACTGCAACTAATGAAAAACTGTTTTTT.

The chain employs TRBV23-1 and TRBJ2-7; weak D call: TRBD2 (5 bases). TRBV23-1 is an open reading frame, and its role is uncertain. The CDR3 is 20 residues long. V dropped 6 bases and J dropped 4 bases, with 34 bases sitting between them. CDR3 region: CASRPISRFSTRRCTYEQYF. Written as DNA, the CDR3 is TGCGCCAGCAGACCTATTTCCCGGTTTTCTACTAGGAGGTGTACGTACGAGCAGTACTTC.

This chain links TRBV5-1 with TRBJ2-1; the match to TRBD1 covers 8 bases. Germline loops: CDR1 SGHRS, CDR2 YFSETQ. V gave up 4 bases and J gave up 3 bases; unmatched junction bases: 6. CDR3 length equals 15 residues. The CDR3 DNA reads as TGCGCCAGCAGCCCGACAGGGGTGGGCTACAATGAGCAGTTCTTC. This gives the protein CASSPTGVGYNEQFF.

The gene calls are TRBV11-1 and TRBJ2-5, with TRBD2 as a possible D gene (5 bases). With 1 base removed from V and 5 bases from J, the gap between germline ends came to 8 bases. CDR1 and CDR2 from the germline V gene are SGHAT and FQDESV (reference sequence). This CDR3 spans 13 amino acids. This chain's CDR3 is CASSLGRRETQYF. The CDR3 coding sequence is TGTGCCAGCAGCTTAGGGCGGAGGGAGACCCAGTACTTC.

The chain has TRBV10-1 and TRBJ1-5; 9 positions match TRBD1. CDR3 length equals 17 residues. V was clipped by 6 bases and J by 0 bases; unmatched bases: 9. The germline gives CDR1 WNHNN, CDR2 SYGVQD (reference sequence). CDR3 in DNA: TGCGCCAGCAGGGGAGGACAGGGGCTTTATAGCAATCAGCCCCAGCATTTT. Translated, it gives CASRGGQGLYSNQPQHF.

The chain recombines TRBV18 with TRBJ2-7; TRBD1 matches at 7 bases. Germline V gives CDR1 KGHSH, CDR2 LQKENI. With V trimmed by 4 bases and J by 0 bases, 6 bases remained unmatched. CDR3 size: 15 residues. CDR3 nucleotide sequence: TGTGCCAGCTCACAGACCGGACAGGCCTCCTACGAGCAGTACTTC. It encodes CASSQTGQASYEQYF.

The gene calls are TRBV2 and TRBJ2-2; 8 nucleotides match TRBD1. CDR1 SNHLY and CDR2 FYNNEI come from the germline V gene. Trimming removed 5 bases from V and 7 bases from J; junction bases left unmatched: 9. The CDR3 loop spans 15 amino acids. CDR3 sequence (DNA): TGTGCCAGCAGTAAGAGACAGGGGCGGGACGGGGAGCTGTTTTTT. It is translated as CASSKRQGRDGELFF. The full variable domain, rest sourced from reference TRBV2 and TRBJ2-2, is EPEVTQTPSHQVTQMGQEVILRCVPISNHLYFYWYRQILGQKVEFLVSFYNNEISEKSEIFDDQFSVERPDGSNFTLKIRSTKLEDSAMYFCASSKRQGRDGELFFGEGSRLTVL.

The chain combines TRBV9 with TRBJ1-2; D perhaps matches TRBD1 (6 bases). The length of the CDR3 is 15 residues. V was pared by 7 bases and J by 4 bases, with 20 bases between. Per the germline V gene, CDR1 is SGDLS and CDR2 is YYNGEE. CDR3 loop: CASAKRQETIYGYTF. The CDR3 DNA sequence: TGTGCCAGCGCAAAGAGACAGGAGACGATCTATGGCTACACCTTC.

The rearrangement uses TRBV11-3 and TRBJ2-3; no clear D gene. V shed 5 bases and J shed 6 bases, with 9 bases lying between them. This CDR3 has 12 amino acids. CDR1 and CDR2 from the germline V gene are SGHNT and YENEEA. The CDR3: CASSVVVDTQYF. CDR3 nucleotide sequence: TGTGCCAGCAGCGTAGTAGTCGATACGCAGTATTTT.

The chain joins TRBV14 to TRBJ2-5; D is uncertain. CDR3 size: 14 residues. V lost 3 bases to trimming and J lost 5 bases, with 13 bases between them. Germline assignment: CDR1 SGHDN and CDR2 FVKESK. This CDR3 reads CASSQFTTWETQYF. For the CDR3, the DNA is TGTGCCAGCAGCCAGTTCACGACTTGGGAGACCCAGTACTTC.

V is TRBV25-1 and J is TRBJ1-2, with D possibly TRBD1 on 5 matching bases. V was shortened by 3 bases and J by 8 bases, with 7 bases between the two germline ends. The CDR3 is 11 amino acids. Germline values: CDR1 MGHDK, CDR2 SYGVNS. This CDR3 is CASSEGGGYTF. CDR3 nucleotide sequence: TGTGCCAGCAGTGAGGGGGGAGGCTACACCTTC.

This clone has only a few counts. The chain has TRBV21-1 and TRBJ2-1; the table's D call TRBD2 went unverified against the DNA. TRBV21-1 is annotated as a pseudogene. The CDR3 totals 15 residues. In DNA, the CDR3 is TGTGCCAGCGGGACTAGCGGGAGTCACTACAATGAGCAGTTCTTC. It specifies CASGTSGSHYNEQFF.

The genes are TRBV5-8 and TRBJ2-7; 7 bases are a match to TRBD2. This CDR3 contains 13 residues. Germline CDR1 reads SGHTS; CDR2 reads YDEGEE. Trimming at V came to 3 bases and at J to 5 bases, leaving 5 bases not matched to a gene. The DNA of the CDR3 is TGTGCCAGCAGCTCTACTAGCGCGGACGAGCAGTACTTC. Translated: CASSSTSADEQYF.